These 25 T cell receptor beta chains originate from one sample sequenced in a study of PD-1 blockade in mismatch repair-deficient tumors. Generated by immunoSEQ multiplex PCR, the TCRdb table keeps only in-frame clones and is missing some. Of about 40,000 clones listed, more than 75% are singletons. Sample: peripheral blood, taken around 76 weeks after starting pembrolizumab. The receptors derive from an adult with mismatch repair-deficient cancer.

The gene calls are TRBV4-1 and TRBJ2-3; weak D call: TRBD2 (6 bases). Germline CDR1 MGHRA, CDR2 YSYEKL. The CDR3 runs to 15 residues. V shed 9 bases and J shed 4 bases, with 20 bases lying between them. The CDR3 DNA reads TGCGCCAGTTCCTCGGGACTGAATGGGGCAGATACGCAGTATTTT. Protein sequence: CASSSGLNGADTQYF.

This clone is categorized as medium-sized (0.01 to 0.1%). The chain combines TRBV19 with TRBJ2-1; 7 positions agree with TRBD2. Trimming cost V 5 bases and J 4 bases; bases outside gene matches: 11. Germline values: CDR1 LNHDA, CDR2 SQIVND (reference sequence). The CDR3 is 16 amino acids. CDR3 residues: CASSSRERGNYNEQFF. DNA for the CDR3: TGTGCCAGTAGTTCCCGGGAGCGGGGCAATTACAATGAGCAGTTCTTC.

V is TRBV2 and J is TRBJ1-2; 7 bases agree with TRBD1. J lost 3 bases, V lost 1 base, and 2 bases had no gene match. The CDR3 is 14 residues long. Germline V gene sequence: CDR1 SNHLY, CDR2 FYNNEI. DNA of the CDR3: TGTGCCAGCAGTGAAGACAGGGGACACTATGGCTACACCTTC. Its protein is CASSEDRGHYGYTF. The full variable domain, completed using reference TRBV2 and TRBJ1-2, is EPEVTQTPSHQVTQMGQEVILRCVPISNHLYFYWYRQILGQKVEFLVSFYNNEISEKSEIFDDQFSVERPDGSNFTLKIRSTKLEDSAMYFCASSEDRGHYGYTFGSGTRLTVV.

For the CDR3, the DNA is TGTGCCAGCAGGGCGCGACTAGCGGATACTAGCTCCTACAATGAGCAGTTCTTC. It yields the protein CASRARLADTSSYNEQFF. V usage is TRBV6-4 and J usage is TRBJ2-1; 9 bases fit TRBD2. The CDR3 is 18 residues long. The J segment lost 0 bases and the V segment lost 6 bases, leaving 12 bases of the junction unmatched. Germline CDR1 reads MRHNA; CDR2 reads SNTAGT.

The chain is built from TRBV5-8 and TRBJ1-2; the D gene is possibly TRBD1 (5 bases). Trimming took off 5 bases at V and 7 bases at J, with 12 bases between the two ends. This CDR3 has 12 amino acids. CDR1 SGHTS and CDR2 YDEGEE come from the germline V gene. CDR3 nucleotide sequence: TGTGCCAGCAGGGTAAAGGGGTTTGGCTACACCTTC. Translation: CASRVKGFGYTF.

The rearrangement uses TRBV7-8 and TRBJ2-7; D is unresolved. Looked up from germline, CDR1 is SGHVS and CDR2 is FQNEAQ. The CDR3 is 13 amino acids. The ends were cut back, 5 bases at V and 0 bases at J, with 8 bases in the middle. CDR3 residues: CASSGPYSYEQYF. As DNA, the CDR3 is TGTGCCAGCAGCGGGCCCTACTCCTACGAGCAGTACTTC.

V and J are TRBV9 and TRBJ2-7; no definite D call. CDR1 and CDR2 from the germline V gene are SGDLS and YYNGEE. V dropped 0 bases and J dropped 0 bases, with 7 bases sitting between them. The CDR3 has 14 amino acids. The CDR3 region is CASSVGVSSYEQYF. DNA of the CDR3: TGTGCCAGCAGCGTAGGGGTCTCCTCCTACGAGCAGTACTTC. The full variable domain, rest sourced from reference TRBV9 and TRBJ2-7, is DSGVTQTPKHLITATGQRVTLRCSPRSGDLSVYWYQQSLDQGLQFLIQYYNGEERAKGNILERFSAQQFPDLHSELNLSSLELGDSALYFCASSVGVSSYEQYFGPGTRLTVT.

This chain connects TRBV7-2 to TRBJ2-7; 9 bases match TRBD2. Unmatched junction bases numbered 7, after V lost 6 bases and J lost 1 base. From germline, CDR1 is SGHTA and CDR2 FQGNSA. The CDR3 has 15 residues. The CDR3 DNA reads as TGTGCCAGCAGAGTGACTAGCGGTGATTCCTACGAGCAGTACTTC. Amino acids: CASRVTSGDSYEQYF.

V usage is TRBV7-2 and J usage is TRBJ2-5, with D unclear. V was trimmed by 5 bases and J by 5 bases, leaving 6 bases between them. The length of the CDR3 is 11 residues. Germline assignment: CDR1 SGHTA and CDR2 FQGNSA. CDR3 in DNA: TGTGCCAGCAGCCGTGGGGAGACCCAGTACTTC. Translating gives CASSRGETQYF.

V usage is TRBV5-1 and J usage is TRBJ2-3, with TRBD2 matching over 7 bases. CDR1 and CDR2 (germline): SGHRS, YFSETQ. With 3 bases clipped from V and 1 base from J, the junction kept 5 bases outside the gene matches. This CDR3 is 15 amino acids long. Here the CDR3 reads CASSSAGVGTDTQYF. The CDR3 region has the DNA TGCGCCAGCAGCTCGGCGGGGGTGGGCACAGATACGCAGTATTTT.

This chain links TRBV19 with TRBJ2-1; D gene uncertain. The germline gives CDR1 LNHDA, CDR2 SQIVND (reference sequence). The CDR3 contains 16 residues. V was shortened by 2 bases and J by 10 bases, with 21 bases between the two germline ends. CDR3 DNA: TGTGCCAGTAGTATAAGGTCACAGACCTGGGGTGAGGAGCAGTTCTTC. It codes for CASSIRSQTWGEEQFF.

This chain uses TRBV15 with TRBJ1-6; no reliable D call. CDR3 length: 15 residues. Germline V gene lookup returns CDR1 LNHNV and CDR2 YYDKDF (reference sequence). Trimming cost V 0 bases and J 6 bases, with 9 bases left between them. CDR3 nucleotide sequence: TGTGCCACCAGCAGAGATACGGTGTCTAATTCACCCCTCCACTTT. This codes for CATSRDTVSNSPLHF.

The rearrangement uses TRBV6-6 and TRBJ1-2; 7 positions agree with TRBD1. Germline V gives CDR1 MNHNY, CDR2 SVGAGI (reference sequence). There are 13 residues in the CDR3. The V segment lost 6 bases and the J segment 6 bases; nucleotides outside the gene matches: 7. CDR3 nucleotides: TGTGCCAGCAGCCCTGACAGGGACGATGGCTACACCTTC. As protein: CASSPDRDDGYTF.

The rearrangement links TRBV30 to TRBJ1-4; 8 nucleotides line up with TRBD1. CDR3 length equals 15 residues. Germline CDR1 GTSNPN, CDR2 SVGIG (reference sequence). After removal of 5 bases from V and 4 bases from J, the junction contained 9 bases not matched to a gene. This CDR3 reads CAWQDRDRLNEKLFF. In DNA, the CDR3 is TGTGCCTGGCAAGACCGGGACAGGCTTAATGAAAAACTGTTTTTT.

The chain carries TRBV5-5 and TRBJ2-3; the match to TRBD1 covers 7 bases. Germline CDR1 SGHKS, CDR2 YYEKEE (reference sequence). This CDR3 has 15 amino acids. The ends lost 5 bases at V and 0 bases at J; junction bases unmatched: 6. CDR3 DNA: TGTGCCAGCAGTTTGATGGGACAGAGCACAGATACGCAGTATTTT. Translation: CASSLMGQSTDTQYF.

The V call is TRBV5-1, the J call TRBJ1-1, with 10 bases lining up with TRBD1. CDR1 is SGHRS and CDR2 is YFSETQ in the germline V gene. The CDR3 is made up of 16 amino acids. V dropped 4 bases and J dropped 4; count of bases not matched to a gene: 10. In DNA form, the CDR3 reads TGCGCCAGCAGCCTTGACAGGGGGCGAAGTGGCACTGAAGCTTTCTTT. Encoded protein: CASSLDRGRSGTEAFF. Variable domain in full (rest from reference TRBV5-1 and TRBJ1-1): KAGVTQTPRYLIKTRGQQVTLSCSPISGHRSVSWYQQTPGQGLQFLFEYFSETQRNKGNFPGRFSGRQFSNSRSEMNVSTLELGDSALYLCASSLDRGRSGTEAFFGQGTRLTVV.

The chain is built from TRBV7-2 and TRBJ2-5, with 11 bases aligning to TRBD2. J gave up 5 bases and V 1 base, and 9 bases lay outside the gene matches. Germline V gene data show CDR1 as SGHTA and CDR2 as FQGNSA. This CDR3 contains 17 residues. The CDR3 sequence is CASSLEHSGRVWETQYF. Written as DNA, the CDR3 is TGTGCCAGCAGCTTAGAACATAGCGGGAGGGTTTGGGAGACCCAGTACTTC. Looking up the rest from reference TRBV7-2 and TRBJ2-5 gives the full variable domain: GAGVSQSPSNKVTEKGKDVELRCDPISGHTALYWYRQSLGQGLEFLIYFQGNSAPDKSGLPSDRFSAERTGGSVSTLTIQRTQQEDSAVYLCASSLEHSGRVWETQYFGPGTRLLVL.

With regard to this clone: The junction shows a germline mismatch at one end, possibly a read error. This chain uses TRBV7-8 with TRBJ1-2, with D uncertain. This CDR3 region has 14 residues. Germline V gene data show CDR1 as SGHVS and CDR2 as FQNEAQ. DNA of the CDR3: TGTGCCAGCAGCTTGGAACTGGGCCTCACTGCCCTCTACTTC. This translates into CASSLELGLTALYF.

V usage is TRBV29-1 and J usage is TRBJ1-1; D is perhaps TRBD1 (5 bases). The V and J ends lost 8 bases and 4 bases respectively, with 14 bases between them. CDR3 size: 12 residues. Germline loops: CDR1 SQVTM, CDR2 ANQGSEA. The CDR3 spells CSHSQGGTEAFF. DNA of the CDR3: TGCAGCCATAGCCAGGGAGGCACTGAAGCTTTCTTT.

The count of this clone is one. V and J are TRBV5-4 and TRBJ2-7, with TRBD2 as a possible D gene (5 bases). With 4 bases removed from V and 7 bases from J, the gap between germline ends came to 18 bases. Germline V gene sequence: CDR1 SGHNT, CDR2 YYREEE (reference sequence). The CDR3 contains 14 residues. The CDR3 sequence: CASSAARPPGEQYF. The CDR3 DNA is TGTGCCAGCAGCGCCGCTCGGCCCCCGGGGGAGCAGTACTTC.

This clone was detected a few times. This sequence joins TRBV27 and TRBJ1-5; TRBD1 aligns across 7 bases. Germline V lookup: CDR1 MNHEY, CDR2 SMNVEV (reference sequence). V lost 5 bases, J lost 3 bases, and 4 bases stayed unmatched. The CDR3 contains 14 residues. CDR3 DNA: TGTGCCAGCAGTCCAGGGACAGACAATCAGCCCCAGCATTTT. It specifies CASSPGTDNQPQHF.

The V call is TRBV5-1, the J call TRBJ2-7; the D is unclear. The CDR3 consists of 13 residues. V was pared by 1 base and J by 3 bases, with 8 bases between. From germline, CDR1 is SGHRS and CDR2 YFSETQ. CDR3 amino acids: CASSLNGFYEQYF. Written as DNA, the CDR3 is TGCGCCAGCAGCTTGAACGGCTTCTACGAGCAGTACTTC.

The chain employs TRBV18 and TRBJ1-1, with TRBD1 matching over 7 bases. The CDR3 is made up of 11 amino acids. The V gene's germline CDR1 is KGHSH and CDR2 LQKENI. The V and J ends lost 6 bases and 11 bases, in that order; junction bases with no gene match: 6. The CDR3 coding sequence is TGTGCCAGCTCTTCCGGACAGGATGCTTTCTTT. Its protein is CASSSGQDAFF. Drawing the rest from reference TRBV18 and TRBJ1-1, the complete variable domain is NAGVMQNPRHLVRRRGQEARLRCSPMKGHSHVYWYRQLPEEGLKFMVYLQKENIIDESGMPKERFSAEFPKEGPSILRIQQVVRGDSAAYFCASSSGQDAFFGQGTRLTVV.

The rearrangement uses TRBV6-1 and TRBJ1-5; maybe TRBD1 (6 bases). The CDR3 is made up of 17 amino acids. Trimming stripped 2 bases from V and 0 bases from J, with 14 bases between. The germline V gene encodes CDR1 MNHNS and CDR2 SASEGT. This CDR3 reads CASSESAGGGSNQPQHF. The DNA for the CDR3 is TGTGCCAGCAGTGAAAGTGCGGGAGGGGGTAGCAATCAGCCCCAGCATTTT.

The chain is built from TRBV5-6 and TRBJ2-3; TRBD2 agrees at 11 bases. Looked up from germline, CDR1 is SGHDT and CDR2 is YYEEEE. The CDR3 has 15 residues. V lost 2 bases to trimming and J lost 4 bases; unmatched junction nucleotides: 3. The CDR3 here is CASSFSGRAADTQYF. CDR3 coding DNA: TGTGCCAGCAGCTTTAGCGGGAGGGCCGCAGATACGCAGTATTTT.